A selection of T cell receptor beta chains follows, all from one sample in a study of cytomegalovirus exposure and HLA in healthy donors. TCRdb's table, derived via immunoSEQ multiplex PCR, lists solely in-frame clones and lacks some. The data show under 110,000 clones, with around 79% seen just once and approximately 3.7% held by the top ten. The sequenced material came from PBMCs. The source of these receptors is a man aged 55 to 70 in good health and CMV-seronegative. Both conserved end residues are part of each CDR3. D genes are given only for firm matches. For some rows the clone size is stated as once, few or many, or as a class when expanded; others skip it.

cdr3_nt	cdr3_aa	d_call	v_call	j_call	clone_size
TGTGCCAGCAGCTTGAACTATCGACTAGGATACTACGAGCAGTACTTC	CASSLNYRLGYYEQYF	.	TRBV7-2	TRBJ2-7	.
TGTGCCAGCAGCTTAGGAGGGGGTTCCTATGGCTACACCTTC	CASSLGGGSYGYTF	.	TRBV7-2	TRBJ1-2	.
TGTGCCAGCTCACTCCCGGGGGGCACTGAAGCTTTCTTT	CASSLPGGTEAFF	.	TRBV18	TRBJ1-1	few
TGTGCCAGCAGTGCCCAGAACACCGGGGAGCTGTTTTTT	CASSAQNTGELFF	.	TRBV6-4	TRBJ2-2	.
TGTGCCAGCAGCTCGTCAGGGGGCGGAGAGACCCAGTACTTC	CASSSSGGGETQYF	TRBD1	TRBV7-2	TRBJ2-5	.
TGTGCCAGCGGGGGGAATTCACCCCTCCACTTT	CASGGNSPLHF	.	TRBV6-1	TRBJ1-6	.
TGTGCCAGCAGCACACGGACAGCTTACTATGGCTACACCTTC	CASSTRTAYYGYTF	.	TRBV13	TRBJ1-2	few
TGCGCCAGCAGCTTGGGGGGCAGCACAGATACGCAGTATTTT	CASSLGGSTDTQYF	.	TRBV5-1	TRBJ2-3	.
TGTGCCAGCAGTCCCGGGACAGGGTGGAATCAGCCCCAGCATTTT	CASSPGTGWNQPQHF	TRBD1	TRBV27	TRBJ1-5	.
TGCAGCGTTGAAGCCAAAGGGGGAAGTACCTTTGGAAACACCATATATTTT	CSVEAKGGSTFGNTIYF	.	TRBV29-1	TRBJ1-3	.
TGTGCCAGCAGTTCAGCGAATTCCTACAATGAGCAGTTCTTC	CASSSANSYNEQFF	.	TRBV5-6	TRBJ2-1	.
TGTGCCAGCAGCATAAGCTCAACCTACAATGAGCAGTTCTTC	CASSISSTYNEQFF	.	TRBV9	TRBJ2-1	.
TGTGCCTACAGGGGAGCTAATTCACCCCTCCACTTT	CAYRGANSPLHF	TRBD1	TRBV30	TRBJ1-6	.
TGTGCCAGCAGTGCCGGGACTAGCGGGACAGATACGCAGTATTTT	CASSAGTSGTDTQYF	TRBD2	TRBV2	TRBJ2-3	.
TGTGCCAGCAGCGGCCGGGACAGGGTTAATTCACCCCTCCACTTT	CASSGRDRVNSPLHF	TRBD1	TRBV11-1	TRBJ1-6	once
TGTGCCAGCAGCTTAGGGACAGCCAACGTCCTGACTTTC	CASSLGTANVLTF	.	TRBV7-2	TRBJ2-6	.
TGTGCCAGCAGTTCCGGGACAGGGGTTAACTATGGCTACACCTTC	CASSSGTGVNYGYTF	TRBD1	TRBV2	TRBJ1-2	few
TGTGCCAGCAGCTCGGGGGGCGGGGGCACAGCTAACTATGGCTACACCTTC	CASSSGGGGTANYGYTF	.	TRBV7-8	TRBJ1-2	.
TGTGCCAGCAGCTTAGGAAGGGGGACAGATACGCAGTATTTT	CASSLGRGTDTQYF	.	TRBV11-3	TRBJ2-3	.
TGTGCCAGCAGATCAGGGGTTACCGGGGAGCTGTTTTTT	CASRSGVTGELFF	.	TRBV7-2	TRBJ2-2	.